This T cell receptor (beta chain) is from a study of shared clonotypes between healthy human individuals. This CDR3 spans 12 amino acids. Germline CDR1 reads MNHEY; CDR2 reads SVGAGI. V gave up 5 bases and J gave up 5 bases, with 10 bases separating them. CD45RO-negative CD8 cells positively selected for CCR7 made up the naive population, which excluded terminally differentiated effector memory CD45RA+ cells. Here immunoSEQ multiplex PCR was the method, and the copy in TCRdb shows in-frame clones only, minus some. The sample contains 750,000 to 1,000,000 clones, 80% to 95% of which appear only once. Sample: naive CD8+ T cells sorted from blood. This TCR came from a man aged 25 to 40 in good health. The chain carries TRBV6-5 and TRBJ2-7; no firm D call. The CDR3 coding sequence is TGTGCCAGCAGTCCAGGAGTAAACGAGCAGTACTTC. Translated, it gives CASSPGVNEQYF.